The 30 T cell receptor beta chains given below trace back to one sample, sequenced in a study of blood T cell repertoires in COVID-19. Here immunoSEQ multiplex PCR was the method, and the copy in TCRdb shows in-frame clones only, minus some. The sample consists of about 150,000 clones, more than 65% of them appearing once. Sequenced material: peripheral blood. These receptors were taken from a woman aged 45-65 years in a cohort sampled during active or convalescent COVID-19.

The rearrangement uses TRBV6-5 and TRBJ1-6; D is ambiguous. This CDR3 region has 13 residues. V gave up 6 bases and J gave up 4 bases, with 7 bases separating them. CDR1 MNHEY and CDR2 SVGAGI come from the germline V gene. For the CDR3, the DNA is TGTGCCAGCAGCCCAGAATATAATTCACCCCTCCACTTT. Protein: CASSPEYNSPLHF.

V gene TRBV9 combines with J gene TRBJ2-5, with TRBD2 identical over 12 bases. V lost 0 bases and J lost 5; bases outside the gene matches: 2. The CDR3 extends over 15 amino acids. Looked up from germline, CDR1 is SGDLS and CDR2 is YYNGEE. The CDR3 region has the DNA TGTGCCAGCAGCGTAGGGACTAGCGGGGCGGAGACCCAGTACTTC. Translation gives CASSVGTSGAETQYF.

The V gene is TRBV10-3, the J gene TRBJ1-5; D perhaps matches TRBD1 (6 bases). V lost 0 bases to trimming and J lost 2 bases, with 11 bases between them. Germline CDR1 and CDR2: ENHRY and SYGVKD. There are 16 residues in the CDR3. This CDR3 is CAISESSQGGNQPQHF. CDR3 nucleotides: TGTGCCATCAGTGAGTCGTCACAGGGTGGCAATCAGCCCCAGCATTTT.

V usage is TRBV5-4 and J usage is TRBJ1-1; TRBD1 is a possible D gene (5 bases). The length of the CDR3 is 14 residues. CDR1 is SGHNT and CDR2 is YYREEE in the germline V gene (reference sequence). V was clipped by 4 bases and J by 1 base, with 11 bases between them. CDR3 region: CASSGVGENTEAFF. Written as DNA, the CDR3 is TGTGCCAGCAGCGGGGTAGGGGAGAACACTGAAGCTTTCTTT.

This CDR3 reads CASSLFGDTGNSPLHF. The CDR3 nucleotides are TGTGCCAGCAGCTTGTTCGGGGACACCGGGAATTCACCCCTCCACTTT. The chain has TRBV5-6 and TRBJ1-6; maybe TRBD1 (6 bases). This CDR3 is 16 amino acids long. Between the trimmed V and J ends, which lost 1 base and 7 bases, there was a span of 15 bases. The germline gives CDR1 SGHDT, CDR2 YYEEEE.

This clone was seen repeatedly, ten times or more. The chain carries TRBV5-1 and TRBJ1-4; tentative D call: TRBD1 (6 bases). V shed 4 bases and J shed 8 bases, with 18 bases lying between them. The CDR3 has 15 residues. CDR1 is SGHRS and CDR2 is YFSETQ in the germline V gene. The CDR3 DNA follows: TGCGCCAGCAGCCTCCTCGGGGGGCGCCAGGAAAAACTGTTTTTT. Translated, it gives CASSLLGGRQEKLFF.

CDR3 in amino acids: CASSYVLYNEQFF. The DNA of the CDR3 is TGTGCCAGCAGTTACGTATTGTACAATGAGCAGTTCTTC. The gene calls are TRBV6-2 or TRBV6-3 and TRBJ2-1; the D is unclear. Germline V gene lookup returns CDR1 MNHEY and CDR2 SVGEGT. The CDR3 sequence is 13 residues long. V was trimmed by 2 bases and J by 4 bases, leaving 6 bases between them.

The rearrangement joins TRBV28 to TRBJ1-1, with D hard to call. Trimming took off 2 bases at V and 4 bases at J, with 14 bases between the two ends. Germline V gene lookup returns CDR1 MDHEN and CDR2 SYDVKM. The CDR3 has 15 amino acids. The CDR3 DNA follows: TGTGCCAGCAGTTTAGGAGCGGGGTTTCGCACTGAAGCTTTCTTT. Protein product: CASSLGAGFRTEAFF.

This clone was counted a few times. The chain carries TRBV5-1 and TRBJ2-3, with D maybe TRBD2 (6 bases). V was pared by 4 bases and J by 2 bases, with 20 bases between. The CDR3 contains 17 residues. Germline CDR1 and CDR2: SGHRS and YFSETQ. The CDR3 is CASSVRGDFGITDTQYF. CDR3 sequence (DNA): TGCGCCAGCAGCGTGCGTGGGGACTTCGGAATCACAGATACGCAGTATTTT.

The CDR3 reads CASSSRLSYEQYF. CDR3 sequence (DNA): TGTGCCAGCAGTTCCAGACTCTCCTACGAGCAGTACTTC. The rearrangement uses TRBV6-2 or TRBV6-3 and TRBJ2-7; D not certain. Trimming took 4 bases from V and 0 from J, leaving 7 bases between them. The germline V gene has CDR1 MNHEY and CDR2 SVGEGT. The CDR3 extends over 13 amino acids.

The gene calls are TRBV12-3 or TRBV12-4 and TRBJ1-1; maybe TRBD1 (6 bases). Trimming removed 6 bases at V and 1 base at J, with 9 bases between. The CDR3 has 13 residues. This CDR3 is CASRQGQNTEAFF. Written as DNA, the CDR3 is TGTGCCAGCAGGCAGGGACAGAACACTGAAGCTTTCTTT.

The chain recombines TRBV11-2 with TRBJ1-1; D is perhaps TRBD1 (5 bases). CDR1 is SGHAT, CDR2 FQNNGV, per germline. V gave up 6 bases and J gave up 1 base, with 9 bases separating them. The CDR3 runs 13 residues. Here the CDR3 reads CASRHDRNTEAFF. DNA of the CDR3: TGTGCCAGCAGACACGACAGGAACACTGAAGCTTTCTTT.

The rearrangement links TRBV29-1 to TRBJ1-1; TRBD1 matches 7 bases. Germline loops: CDR1 SQVTM, CDR2 ANQGSEA. CDR3 length equals 11 residues. Germline trimming cut 7 bases from V and 7 bases from J; bases unmatched to any gene: 6. The CDR3 bases are TGCAGCGCAAAATGGGACAGTGAAGCTTTCTTT. The encoded protein is CSAKWDSEAFF.

The rearrangement joins TRBV19 to TRBJ1-4, with TRBD1 matching over 9 bases. The CDR3 has 15 amino acids. Germline trimming cut 5 bases from V and 7 bases from J; bases unmatched to any gene: 8. Germline-derived CDR1 and CDR2 are LNHDA and SQIVND (reference sequence). This CDR3 reads CASSSGQGYGEKLFF. CDR3 DNA sequence: TGTGCCAGTAGTTCCGGACAGGGGTATGGTGAAAAACTGTTTTTT.

This clone was seen a handful of times. V gene TRBV2 combines with J gene TRBJ1-2; 10 bases match TRBD1. There are 17 residues in the CDR3. V lost 2 bases and J lost 6; bases outside the gene matches: 12. Germline lookup yields CDR1 SNHLY and CDR2 FYNNEI. CDR3 in DNA: TGTGCCAGCAGTGAAATTAGTCCCGGGACAGGGGCCAATGGCTACACCTTC. Its protein is CASSEISPGTGANGYTF.

This clone turned up a few times. The gene calls are TRBV7-8 and TRBJ2-1; 7 positions agree with TRBD2. The CDR3 has 15 amino acids. Trimming cost V 3 bases and J 4 bases; bases outside gene matches: 6. The germline V gene encodes CDR1 SGHVS and CDR2 FQNEAQ. CDR3 coding DNA: TGTGCCAGCAGCTTTTTTGCGGGGGAATACAATGAGCAGTTCTTC. It encodes CASSFFAGEYNEQFF.

The chain has TRBV3-1 (or the pseudogene TRBV3-2) and TRBJ2-3; 8 nucleotides match TRBD2. This CDR3 comprises 14 residues. Germline V lookup: CDR1 LGHDT, CDR2 YNNKEL (reference sequence). V was pared by 1 base and J by 6 bases, with 3 bases of the junction left unmatched. The CDR3 DNA is TGTGCCAGCAGCCAAGGACTAGCGCACGATACGCAGTATTTT. Its protein product is CASSQGLAHDTQYF.

The chain is built from TRBV12-3 or TRBV12-4 and TRBJ2-1; maybe TRBD1 (5 bases). Trimming cost V 4 bases and J 5 bases, with 6 bases left between them. This CDR3 comprises 12 residues. DNA of the CDR3: TGTGCCAGCAGTTCGACAGACAATGAGCAGTTCTTC. Translation: CASSSTDNEQFF.

V and J are TRBV9 and TRBJ2-1; 14 nucleotides agree with TRBD2. The CDR3 covers 17 residues. Germline V gene sequence: CDR1 SGDLS, CDR2 YYNGEE. Trimming removed 4 bases from V and 5 bases from J; junction bases left unmatched: 8. The chain's CDR3 is CASSPSTSGGANNEQFF. The CDR3 nucleotides are TGTGCCAGCAGCCCATCGACTAGCGGGGGGGCCAACAATGAGCAGTTCTTC.

This chain joins TRBV19 and TRBJ2-2; 7 bases are a match to TRBD1. V shed 6 bases and J 6 bases; nucleotides not matched to a gene: 10. The length of the CDR3 is 15 residues. Germline assignment: CDR1 LNHDA and CDR2 SQIVND (reference sequence). CDR3 sequence reads: CASRSTGNRAGELFF. For the CDR3, the DNA is TGTGCCAGTAGATCGACAGGGAATCGGGCCGGGGAGCTGTTTTTT.

The chain carries TRBV24-1 and TRBJ2-1; 7 bases match TRBD1. V was pared by 2 bases and J by 2 bases, with 5 bases of the junction left unmatched. Germline loops: CDR1 KGHDR, CDR2 SFDVKD. This CDR3 comprises 16 residues. The DNA for the CDR3 is TGTGCCACCAGTGATTCGCCCGGGACAGCCTACAATGAGCAGTTCTTC. Protein sequence: CATSDSPGTAYNEQFF.

The chain couples TRBV27 to TRBJ1-6; 7 nucleotides agree with TRBD1. Looked up from germline, CDR1 is MNHEY and CDR2 is SMNVEV (reference sequence). The CDR3 length is 14 residues. With 10 bases clipped from V and 10 bases from J, the junction kept 13 bases outside the gene matches. CDR3 coding DNA: TGTGCCACGGCAACAGGGGCTAGAGTCTCACCCCTCCACTTT. It translates to CATATGARVSPLHF.

The rearrangement uses TRBV29-1 and TRBJ1-2; D is ambiguous. CDR3 length: 12 residues. Trimming removed 1 base at V and 3 bases at J, with 6 bases between. Germline CDR1 reads SQVTM; CDR2 reads ANQGSEA. The CDR3 DNA is TGCAGCGTTGAAGGGCAGTACTATGGCTACACCTTC. This codes for CSVEGQYYGYTF.

This clone has just a few counts. Sequence at one end of the junction differs from germline and may be a read error. This chain connects TRBV24-1 to TRBJ1-1; 9 nucleotides align to TRBD1. This CDR3 has 13 residues. From germline, CDR1 is KGHDR and CDR2 SFDVKD. CDR3 coding DNA: TGTGCCACCAGTGATTTCAGAGGGACAGGGCTAGACTTT. This gives the protein CATSDFRGTGLDF.

This clone was detected a few times. V usage is TRBV6-4 and J usage is TRBJ1-6, with D possibly TRBD1 on 5 matching bases. V shed 2 bases and J shed 10 bases, with 12 bases lying between them. Germline values: CDR1 MRHNA, CDR2 SNTAGT. The CDR3 runs to 14 residues. The CDR3 DNA reads TGTGCCAGCAGTGACGGCAGGGAAGGCTCACCCCTCCACTTT. This codes for CASSDGREGSPLHF.

CDR3 sequence (DNA): TGTGCCAGCAGCCGTGGGACAGTTGAGCAGTACTTC. This gives the protein CASSRGTVEQYF. This rearrangement joins TRBV7-9 to TRBJ2-7; 7 nucleotides agree with TRBD1. V lost 5 bases to trimming and J lost 7 bases; unmatched junction nucleotides: 5. Germline V gene lookup returns CDR1 SEHNR and CDR2 FQNEAQ (reference sequence). The CDR3 runs to 12 residues.

V is TRBV11-2 and J is TRBJ1-2, with a possible D match to TRBD1 (5 bases). The CDR3 length is 14 residues. Per the germline V gene, CDR1 is SGHAT and CDR2 is FQNNGV. V lost 5 bases to trimming and J lost 2 bases, with 12 bases between them. CDR3 sequence reads: CASSGPTDNYGYTF. For the CDR3, the DNA is TGTGCCAGCAGCGGCCCGACAGACAACTATGGCTACACCTTC.

V and J are TRBV3-1 (or the pseudogene TRBV3-2) and TRBJ2-1; 7 nucleotides align to TRBD2. Germline V gives CDR1 LGHDT, CDR2 YNNKEL (reference sequence). The CDR3 contains 17 residues. V was clipped by 4 bases and J by 2 bases; unmatched bases: 11. CDR3 coding DNA: TGTGCCAGCAGCCGAGCGAGTAGCGGGCTAACCTACAATGAGCAGTTCTTC. This encodes CASSRASSGLTYNEQFF.

This clone was counted a few times. The chain has TRBV7-2 and TRBJ2-3; the D gene is possibly TRBD2 (7 bases). Germline CDR1 is SGHTA and CDR2 is FQGNSA. This CDR3 is 15 amino acids long. V was cut by 1 base and J by 3 bases, with 11 bases left in between. In nucleotides, the CDR3 is TGTGCCAGCAGCTTAGGGGGGGGCCTTACAGATACGCAGTATTTT. This translates into CASSLGGGLTDTQYF.

The V call is TRBV5-1, the J call TRBJ2-2, with 11 positions matching TRBD1. The CDR3 length is 15 residues. Per the germline V gene, CDR1 is SGHRS and CDR2 is YFSETQ. V lost 3 bases, J lost 4 bases, and 2 bases stayed unmatched. The CDR3 bases are TGCGCCAGCAGCTCAGGGACAGGGGGCACCGGGGAGCTGTTTTTT. Amino acids: CASSSGTGGTGELFF. Based on the CDR3 plus reference TRBV5-1 and TRBJ2-2, the full variable domain is KAGVTQTPRYLIKTRGQQVTLSCSPISGHRSVSWYQQTPGQGLQFLFEYFSETQRNKGNFPGRFSGRQFSNSRSEMNVSTLELGDSALYLCASSSGTGGTGELFFGEGSRLTVL.